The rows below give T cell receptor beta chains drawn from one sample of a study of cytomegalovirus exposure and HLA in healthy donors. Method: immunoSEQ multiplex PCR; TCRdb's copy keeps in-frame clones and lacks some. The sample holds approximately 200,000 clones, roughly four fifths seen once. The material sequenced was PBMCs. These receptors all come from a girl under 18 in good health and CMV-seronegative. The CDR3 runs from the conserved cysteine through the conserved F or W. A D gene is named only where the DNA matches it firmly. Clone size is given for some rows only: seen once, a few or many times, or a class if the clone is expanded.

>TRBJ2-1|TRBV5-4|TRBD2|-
CASSQSGRNEQFF
TGTGCCAGCAGCCAAAGCGGGAGAAATGAGCAGTTCTTC
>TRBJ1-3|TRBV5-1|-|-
CASSLLALVSDRRNTIYF
TGCGCCAGCAGCTTGTTAGCCCTGGTGTCTGACAGAAGAAACACCATATATTTT
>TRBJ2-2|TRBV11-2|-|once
CASSLRAGTSTGELFF
TGTGCCAGCAGCTTAAGGGCGGGGACGTCCACCGGGGAGCTGTTTTTT
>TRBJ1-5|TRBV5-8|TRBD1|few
CASSLGTDRPNQPQHF
TGTGCCAGCAGCTTGGGTACGGACAGGCCGAATCAGCCCCAGCATTTT
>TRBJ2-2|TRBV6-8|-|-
CASSYSRDTGTKNTGELFF
TGTGCCAGCAGTTACTCAAGGGACACCGGGACAAAAAACACCGGGGAGCTGTTTTTT
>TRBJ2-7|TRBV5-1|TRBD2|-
CASSPGLAGSIAIDF
TGCGCCAGCAGCCCGGGACTAGCGGGGAGTATCGCGATTGACTTC
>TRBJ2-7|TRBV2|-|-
CASSYSSYEQYF
TGTGCCAGCAGTTACAGCTCCTACGAGCAGTACTTC
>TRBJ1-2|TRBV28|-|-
CASSEPTHGYTF
TGTGCCAGCAGTGAACCGACACATGGCTACACCTTC
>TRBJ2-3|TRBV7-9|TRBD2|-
CASSSSGGHTDTQYF
TGTGCCAGCAGCTCTAGCGGGGGCCACACAGATACGCAGTATTTT
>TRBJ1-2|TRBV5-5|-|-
CASSLFRQDYGYTF
TGTGCCAGCAGCTTGTTTAGGCAGGACTATGGCTACACCTTC
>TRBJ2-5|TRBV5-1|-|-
CASSLGGGETQYF
TGCGCCAGCAGCTTGGGGGGAGGAGAGACCCAGTACTTC
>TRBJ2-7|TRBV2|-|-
CASNGGADHEQYF
TGTGCCAGCAATGGGGGCGCAGACCACGAGCAGTACTTC
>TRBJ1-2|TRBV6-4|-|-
CASSTGSPGGYTF
TGTGCCAGCAGTACGGGGTCCCCGGGCGGCTACACCTTC
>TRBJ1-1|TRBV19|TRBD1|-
CASIFSGTGGRAFF
TGTGCCAGTATCTTCTCCGGGACAGGGGGTAGAGCTTTCTTT
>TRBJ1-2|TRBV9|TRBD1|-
CASSAFGTGNYGYTF
TGTGCCAGCAGCGCCTTCGGGACAGGGAACTATGGCTACACCTTC
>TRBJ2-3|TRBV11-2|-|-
CASSLGESGSTDTQYF
TGTGCCAGCAGCTTAGGGGAAAGCGGTTCCACAGATACGCAGTATTTT
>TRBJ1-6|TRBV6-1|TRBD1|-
CASSASGQGLGSPLHF
TGTGCCAGCAGTGCCAGCGGACAGGGTCTCGGTTCACCCCTCCACTTT
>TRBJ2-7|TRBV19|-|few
CASRRTNEMEQYF
TGTGCCTCTCGCCGGACAAACGAAATGGAGCAGTACTTC
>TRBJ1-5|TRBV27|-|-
CASSLSAGGVLSNQPQHF
TGTGCCAGCAGTTTATCCGCCGGGGGGGTCCTTAGCAATCAGCCCCAGCATTTT
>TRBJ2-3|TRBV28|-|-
CASSITDTQYF
TGTGCCAGCAGCATCACAGATACGCAGTATTTT
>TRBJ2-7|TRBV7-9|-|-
CASSPLGGPLEEQYF
TGTGCCAGCAGCCCCCTGGGGGGGCCCCTGGAAGAGCAGTACTTC
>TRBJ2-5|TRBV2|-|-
CASRRTTQETQYF
TGTGCCAGCAGGCGGACTACCCAAGAGACCCAGTACTTC
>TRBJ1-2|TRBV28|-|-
CASSLGQTYGYTF
TGTGCCAGCAGTTTAGGGCAGACGTATGGCTACACCTTC
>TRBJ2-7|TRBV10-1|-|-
CASSERAGLPYEQYF
TGCGCCAGCAGTGAAAGGGCAGGACTTCCCTACGAGCAGTACTTC
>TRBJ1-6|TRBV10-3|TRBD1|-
CAIGLQGVNSPLHF
TGTGCCATCGGACTACAGGGGGTGAATTCACCCCTCCACTTT
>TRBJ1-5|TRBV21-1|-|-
CASSKVGTGSNQPQHF
-
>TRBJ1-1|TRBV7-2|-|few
CASSPEGGNTEAFF
TGTGCCAGCAGCCCTGAGGGCGGGAACACTGAAGCTTTCTTT
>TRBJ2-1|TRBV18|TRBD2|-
CASSPPGTSGGNEQFF
TGTGCCAGCTCACCACCCGGGACTAGCGGGGGGAATGAGCAGTTCTTC
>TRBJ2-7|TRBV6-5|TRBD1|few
CATRRTGGDEQYF
TGTGCCACCCGCCGGACAGGGGGAGACGAGCAGTACTTC